This is a list of T cell receptor beta chains from one sample in a study of CD8 T cells in Susac syndrome. TCRdb independently ran MiXCR on the immunoSEQ multiplex PCR reads; one entry per CDR3 protein. This repertoire shows about 210,000 distinct CDR3 sequences, 85% to 95% found once; its top ten account for 0.15% to 0.2%. The sequencing input was CD4+ T cells from PBMCs. The receptors come from a human donor with Susac syndrome. CDR3s include the opening cysteine and the closing phenylalanine or tryptophan. A D gene is named only where the DNA matches it firmly. Clone size, where shown, is once, few, many, or a class for clones that have expanded.

D	size	V	J	DNA	CDR3
.	few	TRBV6-1	TRBJ1-6	TGTGCCAGCAGTACCGACGGTATGCCACCCCTCCACTTT	CASSTDGMPPLHF
TRBD1	.	TRBV11-2	TRBJ1-1	TGTGCCAGCAGCTTAGGGACAGGGGCTGAAGCTTTCTTT	CASSLGTGAEAFF
.	.	TRBV30	TRBJ2-7	TGTGCCTGGAGGGAAGGAATGAAAAACTACGAGCAGTACTTC	CAWREGMKNYEQYF
TRBD1	.	TRBV2	TRBJ1-5	TGTGCCAGCAATGACCGGGACAGGGAAGGGGTCGTAAGCAATCAGCCCCAGCATTTT	CASNDRDREGVVSNQPQHF
.	.	TRBV2	TRBJ2-5	TGTGCCAGCAGGCCCGGGACAAACCAAGAGACCCAGTACTTC	CASRPGTNQETQYF
.	few	TRBV6-2/TRBV6-3	TRBJ1-1	TGTGCCAGCAGTTCTTACACTGAAGCTTTCTTT	CASSSYTEAFF
.	.	TRBV6-6	TRBJ1-1	TGTGCCAGCAGTCGGGGGACGGTGAACACTGAAGCTTTCTTT	CASSRGTVNTEAFF
TRBD1	.	TRBV20-1	TRBJ2-7	TGCAGTGCTAGCGCTCCCGGACAGGGGGGCTACGAGCAGTACTTC	CSASAPGQGGYEQYF
.	.	TRBV3-1	TRBJ2-7	TGTGCCAGCAGCCAAGGGCCAGCGGGCTCCTACGAGCAGTACTTC	CASSQGPAGSYEQYF
.	.	TRBV24-1	TRBJ2-7	TGTGCCACCAGTGATGGGATTGTGCCTTACGAGCAGTACTTC	CATSDGIVPYEQYF
.	.	TRBV15	TRBJ2-5	TGTGCCACCAGCAGAGGGGTGGCGACGGAGACCCAGTACTTC	CATSRGVATETQYF
TRBD2	few	TRBV7-2	TRBJ2-1	TGTGCCAGCAGTTCGGGACTAGCGGGGGTTAATGAGCAGTTCTTC	CASSSGLAGVNEQFF
.	.	TRBV12-3/TRBV12-4	TRBJ1-6	TGTGCCAGCAGTTTATGGCCGGGGGTTTCACCCCTCCACTTT	CASSLWPGVSPLHF
.	.	TRBV5-1	TRBJ2-2	TGCGCCAGCAGCCCCGCGGAAACCGGGGAGCTGTTTTTT	CASSPAETGELFF
.	.	TRBV20-1	TRBJ1-1	TGCAGTGCTAGAGAGGGGAAAATGAACACTGAAGCTTTCTTT	CSAREGKMNTEAFF
.	.	TRBV20-1	TRBJ2-3	TGCAGTGCTCCCAACCGGGACTTCACAGATACGCAGTATTTT	CSAPNRDFTDTQYF
.	.	TRBV2	TRBJ2-7	TGTGCCAGCAGCCGGGACGGAGCCTACGAGCAGTACTTC	CASSRDGAYEQYF
.	.	TRBV4-2	TRBJ2-7	TGTGCCAGCAGCCATCAGTCCGGGCTAGAGACGTACGAGCAGTACTTC	CASSHQSGLETYEQYF
.	.	TRBV12-3/TRBV12-4	TRBJ1-6	TGTGCCAGCAGTTTCCGTACGAGGCCCCTCCACTTT	CASSFRTRPLHF
.	.	TRBV9	TRBJ2-7	TGTGCCAGCAGCGTACTGGACGAGCAGTACTTC	CASSVLDEQYF
.	.	TRBV9	TRBJ2-1	TGTGCCAGCTGGGGCTCACGGGGGGCTTGTTGGTTCTTC	CASWGSRGACWFF
TRBD1	.	TRBV3-1	TRBJ2-6	TGTGCCAGCAGCCAAGTCGGAGACAGGGAAGGGGCCAACGTCCTGACTTTC	CASSQVGDREGANVLTF
TRBD2	.	TRBV11-3	TRBJ2-1	TGTGCCAGCCGCCGGGGGGGCTCGAACAATGAGCAGTTCTTC	CASRRGGSNNEQFF
TRBD1	few	TRBV25-1	TRBJ1-4	TGTGCCAGCAGTCCCACCGGGACAGGGAATGAAAAACTGTTTTTT	CASSPTGTGNEKLFF
.	once	TRBV9	TRBJ1-2	TGTGCCAGCAGCGTAGGGGGAAGTTCCTATGGCTACACCTTC	CASSVGGSSYGYTF
TRBD2	.	TRBV2	TRBJ2-1	TGTGCCAGCAGGGCGGCGGGGGGGCTGGTTGAGCAGTTCTTC	CASRAAGGLVEQFF
.	.	TRBV25-1	TRBJ1-4	TGTGCCAGCAGTTACGCGAGGGGTAAGGGAGAAAAACTGTTTTTT	CASSYARGKGEKLFF
.	.	TRBV18	TRBJ1-1	TGTGCCAGCTCACCAATGGCAGAAATTAACACTGAAGCTTTCTTT	CASSPMAEINTEAFF
TRBD1	.	TRBV25-1	TRBJ1-4	TGTGCCAGCAGTGCACAGGGGTGGCTGTTTTTT	CASSAQGWLFF
.	.	TRBV7-8	TRBJ1-5	TGTGCCAGCAGCACCCGGGGGGGTAATCAGCCCCAGCATTTT	CASSTRGGNQPQHF
.	.	TRBV20-1	TRBJ1-1	TGCAGTGCTAGTTATCCGACGAACACTGAAGCTTTCTTT	CSASYPTNTEAFF
.	.	TRBV20-1	TRBJ1-6	TGCAGTGCGGGGCAGGGTGGTTTCGGGAATTCACCCCTCCACTTT	CSAGQGGFGNSPLHF
TRBD1	.	TRBV20-1	TRBJ2-7	TGCAGTGCTAGTCTTTCAGGGGGCCATCCCTACGAGCAGTACTTC	CSASLSGGHPYEQYF
.	few	TRBV20-1	TRBJ2-5	TGCAGTGCTAGGAGGGAGACCCAGTACTTC	CSARRETQYF
TRBD1	.	TRBV20-1	TRBJ2-7	TGCAGTGCTAGAGCCGGGACAGGGTACGAGCAGTACTTC	CSARAGTGYEQYF
.	.	TRBV7-2	TRBJ1-2	TGTGCCAGCAGCCTACCCTCAGGGGTGAACTATGGCTACACCTTC	CASSLPSGVNYGYTF